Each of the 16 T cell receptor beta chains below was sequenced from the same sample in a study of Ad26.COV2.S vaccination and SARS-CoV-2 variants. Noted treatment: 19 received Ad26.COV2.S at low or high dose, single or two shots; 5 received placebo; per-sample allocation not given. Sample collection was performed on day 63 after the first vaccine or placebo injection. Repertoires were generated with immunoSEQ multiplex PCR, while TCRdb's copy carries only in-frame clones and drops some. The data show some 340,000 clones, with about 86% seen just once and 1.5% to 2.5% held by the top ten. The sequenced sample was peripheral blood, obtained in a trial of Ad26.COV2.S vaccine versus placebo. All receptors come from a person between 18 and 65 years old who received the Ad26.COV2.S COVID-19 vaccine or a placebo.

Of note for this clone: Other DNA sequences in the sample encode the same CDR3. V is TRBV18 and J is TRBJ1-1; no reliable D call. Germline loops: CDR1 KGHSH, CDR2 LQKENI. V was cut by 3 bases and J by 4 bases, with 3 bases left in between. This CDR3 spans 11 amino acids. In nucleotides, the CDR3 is TGTGCCAGCTCACCGGGCACTGAAGCTTTCTTT. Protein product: CASSPGTEAFF.

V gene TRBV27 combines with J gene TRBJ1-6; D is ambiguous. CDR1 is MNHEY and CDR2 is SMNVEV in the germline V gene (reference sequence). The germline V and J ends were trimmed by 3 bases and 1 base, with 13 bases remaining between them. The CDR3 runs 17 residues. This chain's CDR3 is CASSFAGPRSYNSPLHF. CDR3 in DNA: TGTGCCAGCAGTTTTGCAGGACCAAGGTCCTATAATTCACCCCTCCACTTT.

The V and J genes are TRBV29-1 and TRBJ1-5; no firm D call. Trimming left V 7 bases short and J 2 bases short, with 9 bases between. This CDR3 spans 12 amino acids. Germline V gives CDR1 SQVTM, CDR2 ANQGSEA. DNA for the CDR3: TGCAGCGCAGTCAGTGGCAATCAGCCCCAGCATTTT. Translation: CSAVSGNQPQHF.

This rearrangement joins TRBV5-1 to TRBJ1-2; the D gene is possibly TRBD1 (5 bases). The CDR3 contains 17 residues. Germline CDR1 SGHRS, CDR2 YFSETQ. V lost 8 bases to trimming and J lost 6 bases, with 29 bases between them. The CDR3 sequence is CASTPRALSTTGDGYTF. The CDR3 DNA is TGCGCCAGTACGCCCCGGGCCTTATCAACGACGGGGGATGGCTACACCTTC.

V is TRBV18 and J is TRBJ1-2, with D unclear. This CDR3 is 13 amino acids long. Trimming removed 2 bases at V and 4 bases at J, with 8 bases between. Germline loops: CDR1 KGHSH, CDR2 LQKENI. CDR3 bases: TGTGCCAGCTCACCAGGGCCGACCTATGGCTACACCTTC. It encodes CASSPGPTYGYTF.

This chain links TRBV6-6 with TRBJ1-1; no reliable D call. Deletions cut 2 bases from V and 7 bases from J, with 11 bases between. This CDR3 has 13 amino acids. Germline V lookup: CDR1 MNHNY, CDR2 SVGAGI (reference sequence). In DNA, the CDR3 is TGTGCCAGCAGTTACCCCACCGGGTTTGAAGCTTTCTTT. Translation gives CASSYPTGFEAFF.

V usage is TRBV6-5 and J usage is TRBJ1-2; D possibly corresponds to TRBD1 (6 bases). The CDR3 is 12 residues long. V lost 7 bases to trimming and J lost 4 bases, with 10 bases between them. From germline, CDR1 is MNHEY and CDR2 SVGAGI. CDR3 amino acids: CASTKQGYGYTF. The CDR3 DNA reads TGTGCCAGCACCAAACAGGGCTATGGCTACACCTTC.

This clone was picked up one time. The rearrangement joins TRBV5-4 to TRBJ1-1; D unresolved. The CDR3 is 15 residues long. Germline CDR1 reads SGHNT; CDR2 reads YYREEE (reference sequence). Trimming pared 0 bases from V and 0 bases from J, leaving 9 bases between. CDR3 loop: CASSLARTMNTEAFF. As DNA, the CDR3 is TGTGCCAGCAGCTTGGCCCGGACGATGAACACTGAAGCTTTCTTT.

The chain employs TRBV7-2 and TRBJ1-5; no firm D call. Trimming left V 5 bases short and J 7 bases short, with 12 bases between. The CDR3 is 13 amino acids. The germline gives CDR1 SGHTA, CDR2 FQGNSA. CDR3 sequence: CASSPSLGQPQHF. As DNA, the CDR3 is TGTGCCAGCAGCCCGTCTCTAGGCCAGCCCCAGCATTTT.

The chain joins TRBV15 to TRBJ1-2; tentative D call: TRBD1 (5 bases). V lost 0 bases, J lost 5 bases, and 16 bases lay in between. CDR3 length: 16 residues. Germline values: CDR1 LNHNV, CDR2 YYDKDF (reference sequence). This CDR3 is CATSRDTEAGRYGYTF. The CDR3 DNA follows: TGTGCCACCAGCAGAGATACGGAGGCAGGGAGATATGGCTACACCTTC.

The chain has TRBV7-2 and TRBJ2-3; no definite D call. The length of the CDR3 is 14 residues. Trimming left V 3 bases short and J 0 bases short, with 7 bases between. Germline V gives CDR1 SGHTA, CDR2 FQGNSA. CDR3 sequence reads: CASSLSSSTDTQYF. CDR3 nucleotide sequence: TGTGCCAGCAGCTTGAGTTCGAGCACAGATACGCAGTATTTT.

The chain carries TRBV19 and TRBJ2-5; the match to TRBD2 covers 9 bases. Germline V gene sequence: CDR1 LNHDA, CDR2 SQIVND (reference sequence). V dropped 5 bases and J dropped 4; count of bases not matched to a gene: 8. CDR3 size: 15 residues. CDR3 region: CASSSAGGPSETQYF. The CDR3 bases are TGTGCCAGTAGTTCCGCGGGGGGGCCATCAGAGACCCAGTACTTC.

The CDR3 region has the DNA TGTGCCAGTTCCTTGGGGGGCCAGCGCACAGATACGCAGTATTTT. The encoded protein is CASSLGGQRTDTQYF. The chain is built from TRBV19 and TRBJ2-3; D possibly matches TRBD1 or TRBD2 (6 bases each). The CDR3 spans 15 residues. The germline V gene encodes CDR1 LNHDA and CDR2 SQIVND (reference sequence). Between the trimmed V and J ends, which lost 8 bases and 1 base, there was a span of 16 bases. The full variable domain, in which reference TRBV19 and TRBJ2-3 provide the parts outside the CDR3, is DGGITQSPKYLFRKEGQNVTLSCEQNLNHDAMYWYRQDPGQGLRLIYYSQIVNDFQKGDIAEGYSVSREKKESFPLTVTSAQKNPTAFYLCASSLGGQRTDTQYFGPGTRLTVL.

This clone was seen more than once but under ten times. The DNA of the CDR3 is TGTGCCAGCAGTGGGACAGGGAGCTATGGCTACACCTTC. Amino acid sequence: CASSGTGSYGYTF. The chain has TRBV6-2 or TRBV6-3 and TRBJ1-2; 9 bases fit TRBD1. Trimming at V came to 5 bases and at J to 4 bases, leaving 2 bases not matched to a gene. The CDR3 length is 13 residues. Germline V CDR1 and CDR2: MNHEY, SVGEGT.

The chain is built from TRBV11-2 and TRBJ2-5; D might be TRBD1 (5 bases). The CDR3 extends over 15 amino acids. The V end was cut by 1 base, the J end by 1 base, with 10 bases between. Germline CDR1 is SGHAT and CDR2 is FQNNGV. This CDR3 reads CASSLGTRLQETQYF. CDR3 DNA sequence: TGTGCCAGCAGCTTAGGGACACGTCTCCAAGAGACCCAGTACTTC.

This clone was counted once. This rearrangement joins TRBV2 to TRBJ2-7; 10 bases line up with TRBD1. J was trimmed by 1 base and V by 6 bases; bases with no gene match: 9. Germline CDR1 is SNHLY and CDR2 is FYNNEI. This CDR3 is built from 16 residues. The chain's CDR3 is CASSATGGYVSYEQYF. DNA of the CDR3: TGTGCCAGCAGCGCGACAGGGGGCTACGTATCCTACGAGCAGTACTTC.